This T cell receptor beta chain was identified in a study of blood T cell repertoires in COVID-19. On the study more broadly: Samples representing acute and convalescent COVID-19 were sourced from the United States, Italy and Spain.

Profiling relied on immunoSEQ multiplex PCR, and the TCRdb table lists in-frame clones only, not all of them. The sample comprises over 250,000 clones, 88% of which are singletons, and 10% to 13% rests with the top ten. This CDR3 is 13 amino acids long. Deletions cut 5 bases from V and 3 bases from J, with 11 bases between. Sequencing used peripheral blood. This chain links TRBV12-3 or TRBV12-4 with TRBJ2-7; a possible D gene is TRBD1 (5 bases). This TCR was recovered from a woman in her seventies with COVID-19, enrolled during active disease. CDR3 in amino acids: CASSLGAYYEQYF. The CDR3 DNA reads TGTGCCAGCAGTCTAGGGGCCTACTACGAGCAGTACTTC.